The rows below give T cell receptor beta chains drawn from one sample of a study of blood T cell repertoires in COVID-19. Assay used: immunoSEQ multiplex PCR; TCRdb lists only in-frame clones, some missing. The table records roughly 220,000 clones, about four fifths of them present only once. The sample comprised peripheral blood. The receptors were gathered from a woman aged 25 to 39 who had recovered from COVID-19. Both conserved end residues are part of each CDR3. A D gene is named only where the DNA matches it firmly. Size is omitted from some rows. Given values are once, few, many or a class for expanded clones.

d_call,v_call,clone_size,j_call,cdr3_nt,cdr3_aa
TRBD1,TRBV10-2,NA,TRBJ1-3,TGCGCCAGCAGTGAGTCGACAGGGGGTGGAAACACCATATATTTT,CASSESTGGGNTIYF
TRBD1,TRBV5-1,NA,TRBJ2-7,TGCGCCAGCAGCTTGGGAGGGACAGGGAAATTGCAGACCTACGAGCAGTACTTC,CASSLGGTGKLQTYEQYF
TRBD1,TRBV4-1,NA,TRBJ1-2,TGCGCCAGCAGCCAGGGACAGGGTAGTGGCTACACCTTC,CASSQGQGSGYTF
TRBD1,TRBV5-6,once,TRBJ2-1,TGTGCCAGCAGCCGGGTAAAGAGGGACAGGGGGCTGAATGAGCAGTTCTTC,CASSRVKRDRGLNEQFF
NA,TRBV30,NA,TRBJ2-7,TGTGCCTGGAGTTCCGGACAAACCTACGAGCAGTACTTC,CAWSSGQTYEQYF
NA,TRBV29-1,NA,TRBJ2-2,TGCAGCGTTGGATATGACTCCACCGGGGAGCTGTTTTTT,CSVGYDSTGELFF
TRBD1,TRBV12-5,NA,TRBJ2-7,TGTGCTAGTGGTTTGCGGACAGGGACCTTCTACGAGCAGTACTTC,CASGLRTGTFYEQYF
TRBD1,TRBV5-4,once,TRBJ2-7,TGTGCCAGCAGCTTGTCACCCCGGGACAGGGGTGCCTACGAGCAGTACTTC,CASSLSPRDRGAYEQYF
TRBD2,TRBV28,NA,TRBJ2-7,TGTGCCAGCAGTTCCCTGAGCGGGAGGGGGAAGTACGAGCAGTACTTC,CASSSLSGRGKYEQYF
TRBD2,TRBV9,NA,TRBJ2-1,TGTGCCAGCAGCGTAAGGCTAGCGGGAGACGGTGAGCAGTTCTTC,CASSVRLAGDGEQFF
TRBD1,TRBV18,few,TRBJ1-2,TGTGCCAGCTCACCAAGCGGACAGGGGGGATATGGCTACACCTTC,CASSPSGQGGYGYTF
TRBD2,TRBV11-2,NA,TRBJ2-1,TGTGCCAGCAGCCCCCCAAGCGGGACTAGCGGCTACAATGAGCAGTTCTTC,CASSPPSGTSGYNEQFF
NA,TRBV28,NA,TRBJ2-7,TGTGCCAGCAGTTTACGCTACGAGCAGTACTTC,CASSLRYEQYF
NA,TRBV10-1,NA,TRBJ1-1,TGCGCCAGCAGTGAGCGACAGACGAACACTGAAGCTTTCTTT,CASSERQTNTEAFF
NA,TRBV7-3,NA,TRBJ2-3,TGTGCCAGCAGGGCCTCAAGATATAGCACAGATACGCAGTATTTT,CASRASRYSTDTQYF
NA,TRBV11-2,NA,TRBJ1-1,TGTGCCAGCAGCTTGGGCACGAACACTGAAGCTTTCTTT,CASSLGTNTEAFF
NA,TRBV19,NA,TRBJ1-5,TGTGCCAGTAGTGGGGCCAGGACCGAGGGCAATCAGCCCCAGCATTTT,CASSGARTEGNQPQHF
NA,TRBV28,NA,TRBJ1-5,TGTGCCAGTGACAACAGGGTCGGACGCGGCAATCAGCCCCAGCATTTT,CASDNRVGRGNQPQHF
TRBD1,TRBV30,NA,TRBJ2-3,TGTGCCTGGAGTGGACAGGGGAGCCGCACAGATACGCAGTATTTT,CAWSGQGSRTDTQYF
NA,TRBV7-2,NA,TRBJ2-7,TGTGCCAGCGGCACTTTTGGGGGGAACGAGCAGTACTTC,CASGTFGGNEQYF
NA,TRBV27,NA,TRBJ2-1,TGTGCCAGCAGTTTTTTGGAGGTTTCCTACAATGAGCAGTTCTTC,CASSFLEVSYNEQFF
NA,TRBV28,NA,TRBJ2-7,TGTGCCAGCCAACCGCCTGAGGCAGAGAGCTACGAGCAGTACTTC,CASQPPEAESYEQYF
TRBD1,TRBV7-2,NA,TRBJ1-3,TGTGCCAGCAGCTTATCCGGGACAGCCTCTGGAAACACCATATATTTT,CASSLSGTASGNTIYF
NA,TRBV7-3,NA,TRBJ2-3,TGTGCCAGCAGCACGAAAGCGTATAGCACAGATACGCAGTATTTT,CASSTKAYSTDTQYF
TRBD2,TRBV27,NA,TRBJ2-7,TGTGCCAGCAGTACTCTCGGAGCGGGACTGGCCTACGAGCAGTACTTC,CASSTLGAGLAYEQYF
TRBD2,TRBV6-6,NA,TRBJ2-2,TGTGCCAGCAGTCCACTCCCGGGACTAGCGGGGGAGGGGGGCACCGGGGAGCTGTTTTTT,CASSPLPGLAGEGGTGELFF
NA,TRBV6-6,NA,TRBJ2-2,TGTGCCAGCAGTTACGGGCCGGGGACCGGGGAGCTGTTTTTT,CASSYGPGTGELFF
TRBD2,TRBV6-2/TRBV6-3,NA,TRBJ2-1,TGTGCCAGCAGTAGGACTAGCGGAAACAATGAGCAGTTCTTC,CASSRTSGNNEQFF
NA,TRBV5-1,few,TRBJ2-5,TGCGCCAGCAGCCAAAGCGAGGGTGAGACCCAGTACTTC,CASSQSEGETQYF
NA,TRBV27,NA,TRBJ1-6,TGTGCCAGCAGTATAAGGAGCGGACAGATGAATTCACCCCTCCACTTT,CASSIRSGQMNSPLHF
TRBD1,TRBV5-1,few,TRBJ1-2,TGCGCCAGCAGCTTGAGTCCGGGACAGCCCTATGGCTACACCTTC,CASSLSPGQPYGYTF
NA,TRBV15,NA,TRBJ2-7,TGTGCCACCAGCAGAGATAGCGGCTACGAGCAGTACTTC,CATSRDSGYEQYF
TRBD1,TRBV18,NA,TRBJ1-5,TGTGCCAGCTCACCCGCTTTAGCGACAGGGAAGGGTCAGCCCCAGCATTTT,CASSPALATGKGQPQHF
TRBD1,TRBV5-8,NA,TRBJ2-6,TGTGCCAGCAGCTTGTGGGGACAGGGCTCATCCGGGGCCAACGTCCTGACTTTC,CASSLWGQGSSGANVLTF
TRBD1,TRBV13,NA,TRBJ1-3,TGTGCCAGCAGCATTAACAGGGGCACCAACTCTGGAAACACCATATATTTT,CASSINRGTNSGNTIYF
NA,TRBV5-1,NA,TRBJ2-7,TGCGCCAGCAGCTTTGGCGGGGATATCTCCTACGAGCAGTACTTC,CASSFGGDISYEQYF
NA,TRBV9,NA,TRBJ2-1,TGTGCCAGCAGCGTAAGGTACGGAGGGTTTGAGCAGTTCTTC,CASSVRYGGFEQFF
TRBD2,TRBV19,NA,TRBJ2-3,TGTGGTACGAGCTCTAGCGGGAGCCCAGATACGCAGTATTTT,CGTSSSGSPDTQYF
NA,TRBV24-1,NA,TRBJ2-2,TGTGCCACCAGTGACCGATTGTGGGGGGACGGTTCGAACACCGGGGAGCTGTTTTTT,CATSDRLWGDGSNTGELFF
TRBD2,TRBV6-5,NA,TRBJ2-7,TGTGCCAGCAGTTCCGGGACTAGCGGAAACTACGAGCAGTACTTC,CASSSGTSGNYEQYF
TRBD1,TRBV5-1,NA,TRBJ2-5,TGCGCCAGCAGCTTGGATCCCGGGACAGGGTACGAGACCCAGTACTTC,CASSLDPGTGYETQYF
TRBD2,TRBV9,NA,TRBJ2-7,TGTGCCAGCAGCGTAGGCATAACTAGCGGGTACTACGAGCAGTACTTC,CASSVGITSGYYEQYF
NA,TRBV21-1,NA,TRBJ2-3,TGTGCCAGCAGTAAAGAGAGAGGTCGCACAGATACGCAGTATTTT,CASSKERGRTDTQYF